This T cell receptor beta chain was captured in a study of blood T cell repertoires in COVID-19. For the study at large: From the United States, Italy and Spain came samples of acute and convalescent COVID-19. PBMCs, B-cell-depleted T cells, or T cells were the source of the cDNA or gDNA that made up the material.

Per the original data handling: Amplifying reference gene primers gave estimates of nucleated cell counts. Clones were sequenced by immunoSEQ multiplex PCR, and TCRdb holds only the in-frame ones, with some missing. The V and J calls and clone size are taken from that table; D and trimming were inferred from the DNA. The sample shows approximately 71,000 clones, roughly 82% of them seen only once. The TCR sequence derives from an elderly woman with acute or convalescent COVID-19. Sequenced: peripheral blood.

The CDR3 region has the DNA TGTGCCAGTAGTCTTTTCACTGAAGCTTTCTTT. Protein: CASSLFTEAFF. J is TRBJ1-1 and V is TRBV19; unclear D gene. From germline, CDR1 is LNHDA and CDR2 SQIVND (reference sequence). Trimming cost V 5 bases and J 4 bases, with 5 bases left between them. The CDR3 totals 11 residues.